This T cell receptor (beta chain) is from a study of brain metastases from non-small cell lung cancer. Study-wide results and limits: Metastases had sparse T cells but largely shared repertoires with primaries. Expanded T-cell clones appeared in approximately 64% of brain metastases over primaries. Fewer infiltrating T cells were found in brain metastases than primaries.

Turning to this clone: What it binds is unknown. Germline and junction disagree at one end, which may indicate a read error.

The CDR3 loop spans 13 amino acids. From germline, CDR1 is SEHNR and CDR2 FQNEAQ (reference sequence). Here immunoSEQ multiplex PCR was the method, and the copy in TCRdb shows in-frame clones only, minus some. The data hold about 4,500 clones, with about 90% observed a single time. The chain has TRBV7-9 and TRBJ2-1; tentative D call: TRBD1 (7 bases). The sample taken for sequencing was primary lung tumor tissue. This clonotype was sampled from a donor aged 40 or older with non-small cell lung cancer. DNA of the CDR3: TGTGCCAGCAGCGAACGACAGGGAGGAAAGACAATCTTC. This encodes CASSERQGGKTIF.